These 5 T cell receptor beta chains came from one sample sequenced in a study of T cells in Graves' hyperthyroidism and ophthalmopathy. Amplification of TCR beta CDR3 regions was performed using RNA transcripts as template. The primer set for the first-round RT-PCR of the TCR CDR3 was HTBI. MiXCR, applied by TCRdb to the multiplex PCR reads, yields one record per CDR3 protein. This sample yields a few hundred thousand distinct CDR3 sequences, of which roughly an eighth are seen a single time; 5% to 6% belongs to the top ten. The sample was blood. The receptors were gathered from a woman aged 18-30 years with Graves' hyperthyroidism.

This clonotype was observed a few times. The chain employs TRBV11-2 and TRBJ1-2, with D perhaps TRBD1 (5 bases). The ends were cut back, 7 bases at V and 4 bases at J, with 13 bases in the middle. There are 13 residues in the CDR3. CDR1 and CDR2 from the germline V gene are SGHAT and FQNNGV. The CDR3 region is CASNPSGGYGYTF. Written as DNA, the CDR3 is TGTGCCAGCAACCCCAGTGGGGGCTATGGCTACACCTTC.

This clonotype was seen many times. This rearrangement joins TRBV20-1 to TRBJ1-1, with a possible D match to TRBD1 (5 bases). V was clipped by 6 bases and J by 2 bases, with 13 bases between them. Germline CDR1 DFQATT, CDR2 SNEGSKA (reference sequence). The CDR3 contains 13 residues. The CDR3: CSAYSGGNTEAFF. The DNA for the CDR3 is TGCAGTGCCTACTCCGGGGGAAACACTGAAGCTTTCTTT.

This clonotype showed up many times. J is TRBJ2-3 and V is TRBV2; D remains unclear. The germline V gene encodes CDR1 SNHLY and CDR2 FYNNEI. Trimming cost V 1 base and J 2 bases, with 10 bases left between them. The CDR3 is 15 amino acids. The CDR3 sequence: CASSEVIGTTDTQYF. For the CDR3, the DNA is TGTGCCAGCAGTGAAGTGATCGGCACCACAGATACGCAGTATTTT.

The V gene is TRBV28, the J gene TRBJ1-2, with a weak D call TRBD1 (5 bases). This CDR3 comprises 14 residues. V lost 8 bases to trimming and J lost 0 bases, with 13 bases between them. From germline, CDR1 is MDHEN and CDR2 SYDVKM. CDR3 sequence: CASRGAAPNYGYTF. The CDR3 region has the DNA TGTGCCAGCCGAGGGGCAGCCCCTAACTATGGCTACACCTTC.

This clonotype has more than one count but fewer than ten. The chain employs TRBV28 and TRBJ2-5; TRBD2 is a possible D gene (5 bases). Trimming cost V 7 bases and J 5 bases, with 14 bases left between them. Germline CDR1 is MDHEN and CDR2 is SYDVKM. CDR3 length equals 13 residues. CDR3 sequence (DNA): TGTGCCAGCAACACCGGGAATAAGGAGACCCAGTACTTC. Amino acid sequence: CASNTGNKETQYF.